The clone carrying this TCR beta chain showed up just a few times. Its target is not known. This sample was taken from a study of T cells in Graves' hyperthyroidism and ophthalmopathy. Broader study findings: In blood, most of the thyroid clonotypes expanded above 0.001 were also present. Ophthalmopathy was distinguished from stable hyperthyroidism by 13 V-J signatures.

CDR3 length equals 14 residues. Trimming took off 7 bases at V and 7 bases at J, with 17 bases between the two ends. Germline loops: CDR1 MNHNS, CDR2 SASEGT. In the ophthalmopathy cohort, Clinical Activity Score was at least 3, NOSPECS grade at least 4, and duration under 3 months. Amplification targeted TCR beta CDR3 regions from RNA transcripts. Primed by the HTBI set, a first-round RT-PCR was run on the TCR CDR3. TCRdb analysed the multiplex PCR reads with MiXCR anew, one entry per CDR3 protein. The sample consists of over 350,000 distinct CDR3 sequences, 18% of them appearing once. The V gene is TRBV6-1, the J gene TRBJ1-5; possibly TRBD1 for D (6 bases). The sample consisted of blood. The TCR comes from a man aged 18 to 29 with Graves' ophthalmopathy. The CDR3 spells CASKFPGAEQPQHF. CDR3 sequence (DNA): TGTGCCAGCAAGTTTCCGGGGGCCGAACAGCCCCAGCATTTT.